The sequence of this TCR beta chain was determined in a study of Ad26.COV2.S vaccination and SARS-CoV-2 variants. Study-wide results and limits: Vaccine and placebo recipients had comparable breadth of non-spike TCRs. Total T cell responses were possibly underestimated by TCR breadth and depth analyses.

CDR3 length equals 16 residues. CDR1 and CDR2 from the germline V gene are LGHNA and YNFKEQ. V lost 0 bases and J lost 1, with 12 bases in between. Profiling relied on immunoSEQ multiplex PCR, and the TCRdb table lists in-frame clones only, not all of them. Of under 400,000 clones in the sample, around 87% were seen once. For this clone: Its target is not known.

As to treatment: roughly 18 received Ad26.COV2.S at low or high dose, single or two shots; roughly five received placebo; per-sample allocation not given. Sampling took place 63 days after the first vaccine or placebo injection. This TCR was recovered from a person aged 18-65 years who received the Ad26.COV2.S COVID-19 vaccine or a placebo. This sequence joins TRBV4-2 and TRBJ1-1, with D uncertain. Sequencing was performed on peripheral blood, taken in a trial of Ad26.COV2.S vaccine versus placebo. CDR3 in DNA: TGTGCCAGCAGCCAAGATTCAGCCTTACGGAACACTGAAGCTTTCTTT. Translation: CASSQDSALRNTEAFF.